Presented here are 9 T cell receptor beta chains from one specimen sequenced in a study of cytomegalovirus exposure and HLA in healthy donors. Generated by immunoSEQ multiplex PCR, the TCRdb table keeps only in-frame clones and is missing some. The table shows about 58,000 clones, with more than 75% occurring only once. What was sequenced was PBMCs. All receptors come from a man between 18 and 35 years old in good health and CMV-seronegative.

The genes are TRBV7-9 and TRBJ2-7; weak D call: TRBD2 (5 bases). Trimming removed 1 base at V and 6 bases at J, with 13 bases between. The CDR3 has 14 residues. CDR1 is SEHNR, CDR2 FQNEAQ, per germline (reference sequence). The CDR3 nucleotides read TGTGCCAGCAGCTTAGGGAGAGGGTGGGGCGAGCAGTACTTC. The encoded protein is CASSLGRGWGEQYF.

The genes are TRBV28 and TRBJ1-1; perhaps TRBD1 as D (6 bases). This CDR3 is 14 amino acids long. Germline assignment: CDR1 MDHEN and CDR2 SYDVKM. Trimming took off 4 bases at V and 1 base at J, with 10 bases between the two ends. CDR3 coding DNA: TGTGCCAGCAGTTCGACAGGTAGGAACACTGAAGCTTTCTTT. Translating gives CASSSTGRNTEAFF.

The V and J genes are TRBV28 and TRBJ2-7; a possible D gene is TRBD2 (6 bases). Trimming left V 6 bases short and J 5 bases short, with 14 bases between. In germline, CDR1 is MDHEN, CDR2 SYDVKM. The CDR3 contains 13 residues. The CDR3 loop is CASRTGTWNEQYF. The CDR3 nucleotides read TGTGCCAGCAGGACCGGGACTTGGAACGAGCAGTACTTC.

This chain links TRBV27 with TRBJ2-2; 11 positions agree with TRBD2. From germline, CDR1 is MNHEY and CDR2 SMNVEV (reference sequence). The length of the CDR3 is 16 residues. The V and J ends lost 5 bases and 6 bases, in that order; junction bases with no gene match: 8. The CDR3 reads CASSRRLAGRSGELFF. CDR3 coding DNA: TGTGCCAGCAGTCGACGACTAGCGGGACGTTCCGGGGAGCTGTTTTTT.

The chain links TRBV7-9 to TRBJ2-7; 8 bases map to TRBD1. The germline CDR1 and CDR2 sequences are SEHNR and FQNEAQ (reference sequence). The CDR3 runs 16 residues. V lost 0 bases to trimming and J lost 7 bases; unmatched junction nucleotides: 11. CDR3 amino acids: CASSLAPGQGAYEQYF. The CDR3 DNA reads as TGTGCCAGCAGCTTAGCCCCCGGGCAGGGGGCGTATGAGCAGTACTTC. Together with reference TRBV7-9 and TRBJ2-7, the CDR3 gives the full variable domain: DTGVSQNPRHKITKRGQNVTFRCDPISEHNRLYWYRQTLGQGPEFLTYFQNEAQLEKSRLLSDRFSAERPKGSFSTLEIQRTEQGDSAMYLCASSLAPGQGAYEQYFGPGTRLTVT.

The V and J genes are TRBV2 and TRBJ2-5, with TRBD1 matching 8 bases. Germline assignment: CDR1 SNHLY and CDR2 FYNNEI. CDR3 length: 15 amino acids. V gave up 4 bases and J gave up 5 bases; unmatched junction bases: 9. The CDR3 sequence: CASSAGGVARETQYF. In DNA form, the CDR3 reads TGTGCCAGCAGTGCAGGGGGCGTGGCGCGGGAGACCCAGTACTTC.

This chain connects TRBV29-1 to TRBJ2-7; D is perhaps TRBD2 (5 bases). The CDR3 consists of 13 residues. Trimming stripped 4 bases from V and 2 bases from J, with 12 bases between. Germline V gene data show CDR1 as SQVTM and CDR2 as ANQGSEA. The CDR3 reads CSVGQRSPYEQYF. The CDR3 region has the DNA TGCAGCGTTGGCCAGCGGAGTCCCTACGAGCAGTACTTC.

The chain uses TRBV5-6 and TRBJ2-2, with D uncertain. CDR3 length: 15 residues. Looked up from germline, CDR1 is SGHDT and CDR2 is YYEEEE. V was shortened by 1 base and J by 1 base, with 8 bases between the two germline ends. The DNA for the CDR3 is TGTGCCAGCAGCTTGACTGACTGGAACACCGGGGAGCTGTTTTTT. Translating it yields CASSLTDWNTGELFF.

The chain is built from TRBV27 and TRBJ2-2, with D possibly being TRBD2 (6 bases). Germline V gene sequence: CDR1 MNHEY, CDR2 SMNVEV (reference sequence). Trimming took 7 bases from V and 1 from J, leaving 10 bases between them. The CDR3 consists of 14 residues. The CDR3 region has the DNA TGTGCCAGCACCCTCGGGGGGAACACCGGGGAGCTGTTTTTT. Amino acid sequence: CASTLGGNTGELFF.